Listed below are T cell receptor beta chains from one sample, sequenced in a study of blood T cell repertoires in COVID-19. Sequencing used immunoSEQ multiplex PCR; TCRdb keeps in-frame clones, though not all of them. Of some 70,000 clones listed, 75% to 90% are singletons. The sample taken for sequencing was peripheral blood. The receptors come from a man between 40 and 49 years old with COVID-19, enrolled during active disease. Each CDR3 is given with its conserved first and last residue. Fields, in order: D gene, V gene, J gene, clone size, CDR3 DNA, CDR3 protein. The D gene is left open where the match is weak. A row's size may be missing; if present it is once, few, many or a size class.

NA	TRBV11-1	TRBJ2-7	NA	TGTGCCAGCAGCTCAGAGACAGAGGTAGGCGAGCAGTACTTC	CASSSETEVGEQYF
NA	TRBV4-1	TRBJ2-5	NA	TGCGCCAGCAGCCTCGGGTCACGGAACCAAGAGACCCAGTACTTC	CASSLGSRNQETQYF
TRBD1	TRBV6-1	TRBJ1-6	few	TGTGCCAGCAGTGAAGTAGGGACAGGTGCTTCACCCCTCCACTTT	CASSEVGTGASPLHF
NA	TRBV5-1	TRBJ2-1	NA	TGCGCCAGCAGCTCAACACACAATGAGCAGTTCTTC	CASSSTHNEQFF
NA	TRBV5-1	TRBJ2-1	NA	TGCGCCAGCAGCTATAACCCCAGCGTAATCGACAATGAGCAGTTCTTC	CASSYNPSVIDNEQFF
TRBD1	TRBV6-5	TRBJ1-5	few	TGTGCCAGCTTGCAGGGACAGGGACGCCAGCCCCAGCATTTT	CASLQGQGRQPQHF
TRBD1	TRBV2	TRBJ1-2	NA	TGTGCCAGCAGCGCCTCCGGGACAGGGGGTTATGGCTACACCTTC	CASSASGTGGYGYTF
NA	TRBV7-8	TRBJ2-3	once	TGTGCCAGCAGCCGACCCCGAGGTACGCAGTATTTT	CASSRPRGTQYF
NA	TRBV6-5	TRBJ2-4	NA	TGTGCCACATTAGCGGAAAACATTCAGTACTTC	CATLAENIQYF
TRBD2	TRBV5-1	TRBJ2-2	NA	TGCGCCAGCAACGGTCCGGGAGGAACCGGGGAGCTGTTTTTT	CASNGPGGTGELFF
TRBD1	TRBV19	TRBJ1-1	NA	TGTGCCAGCGCATCAAGGACAGGGGCGGTCACTGAAGCTTTCTTT	CASASRTGAVTEAFF
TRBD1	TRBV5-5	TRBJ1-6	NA	TGTGCCAGCAGCTTGACACAGGGGACTTCACCCCTCCACTTT	CASSLTQGTSPLHF
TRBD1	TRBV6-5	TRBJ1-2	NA	TGTGCCAGCAGCCCCGACAGGGGGCTCTATGGCTACACCTTC	CASSPDRGLYGYTF
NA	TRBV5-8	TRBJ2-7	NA	TGTGCCAGCAGCTTCGTTCTATTTCTCGGAGCTTCAGATTACGAGCAGTACTTC	CASSFVLFLGASDYEQYF
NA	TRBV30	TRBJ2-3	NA	TGTGCCTGGAGTGTGGACTCAGGACTTACAGATACGCAGTATTTT	CAWSVDSGLTDTQYF
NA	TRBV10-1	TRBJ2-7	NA	TGCGCCAGCAGTCCGCTCGACAGTTACTACGAGCAGTACTTC	CASSPLDSYYEQYF
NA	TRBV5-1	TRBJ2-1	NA	TGCGCCAGCAGCGAAACAGGAAAGGAGCAGTTCTTC	CASSETGKEQFF
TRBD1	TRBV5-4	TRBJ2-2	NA	TGTGCCAGCAGCTTAAGAGGGGGCATCGGGGAGCTGTTTTTT	CASSLRGGIGELFF
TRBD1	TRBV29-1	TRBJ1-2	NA	TGCAGCGTTGAAGACGGACAGGGCTTCACCTATGGCTACACCTTC	CSVEDGQGFTYGYTF
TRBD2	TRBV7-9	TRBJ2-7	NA	TGTGCCAGCAGCTTATGGGGGGGAAACGAGCAGTACTTC	CASSLWGGNEQYF
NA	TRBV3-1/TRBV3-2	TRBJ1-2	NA	TGTGCCAGCAGCCAAACGGACTATGGCTACACCTTC	CASSQTDYGYTF
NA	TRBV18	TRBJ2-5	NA	TGTGCCAGCTCAGAGAGATCGCAAGAGACCCAGTACTTC	CASSERSQETQYF
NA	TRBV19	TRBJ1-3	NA	TGTGCCAGTAGTATAGGAGAATCTGGAAACACCATATATTTT	CASSIGESGNTIYF
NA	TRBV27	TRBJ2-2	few	TGTGCCAGCAGTTTAGACACCGGGAAAGGCACCGGGGAGCTGTTTTTT	CASSLDTGKGTGELFF
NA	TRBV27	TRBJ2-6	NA	TGTGCCAGCAGTTTGGAGGGTTATGGGGCCAACGTCCTGACTTTC	CASSLEGYGANVLTF
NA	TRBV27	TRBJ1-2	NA	TGTGCCAGCAGTTTAGCGGGTCAGGGGTATGGCTACACCTTC	CASSLAGQGYGYTF
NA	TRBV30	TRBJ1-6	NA	TGTGCCTGGAGTGTCCAGAGCTGGGGGCAGGGTTCACCCCTCCACTTT	CAWSVQSWGQGSPLHF
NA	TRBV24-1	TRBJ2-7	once	TGTGCCACCAGTGACCTTAGGACTTCGGGGGAGCAGTACTTC	CATSDLRTSGEQYF
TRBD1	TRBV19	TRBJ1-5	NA	TGTGCCAGCTCCGGGACAGGGATTCAGCCCCAGCATTTT	CASSGTGIQPQHF
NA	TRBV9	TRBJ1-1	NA	TGTGCCAGCAGCCCAGGATTGAACACTGAAGCTTTCTTT	CASSPGLNTEAFF
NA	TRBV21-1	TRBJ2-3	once	TGTGCCAGCAGCAATTATTCGGAGGGACAGGCACAACCTAGTCGACGCACAGATACGCAGTATTTT	CASSNYSEGQAQPSRRTDTQYF
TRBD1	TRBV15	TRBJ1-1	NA	TGTGCCACCAGCAGAGATCCCGGGACAGTGAACACTGAAGCTTTCTTT	CATSRDPGTVNTEAFF
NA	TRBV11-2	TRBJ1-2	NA	TGTGCCAGCAGCTTAGCAGGGGACTATGGCTACACCTTC	CASSLAGDYGYTF
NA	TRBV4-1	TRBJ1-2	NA	TGCGCCAGCAGCCAAGGTTTTGGCAGGGTCAGAGGCTACACCTTC	CASSQGFGRVRGYTF
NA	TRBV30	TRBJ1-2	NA	TGTGCCTGGAGCTACCTAGGTGGCGGCTATGGCTACACCTTC	CAWSYLGGGYGYTF
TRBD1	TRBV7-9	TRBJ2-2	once	TGTGCCAGCAGCTTCGACAGGGCTCCGAACACCGGGGAGCTGTTTTTT	CASSFDRAPNTGELFF
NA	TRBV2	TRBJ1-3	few	TGTGCCAGCAGTGACTTAGGGGCAAGTTCTGGAAACACCATATATTTT	CASSDLGASSGNTIYF
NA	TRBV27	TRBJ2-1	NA	TGTGCCAGCAGCACATACAATGAGCAGTTCTTC	CASSTYNEQFF